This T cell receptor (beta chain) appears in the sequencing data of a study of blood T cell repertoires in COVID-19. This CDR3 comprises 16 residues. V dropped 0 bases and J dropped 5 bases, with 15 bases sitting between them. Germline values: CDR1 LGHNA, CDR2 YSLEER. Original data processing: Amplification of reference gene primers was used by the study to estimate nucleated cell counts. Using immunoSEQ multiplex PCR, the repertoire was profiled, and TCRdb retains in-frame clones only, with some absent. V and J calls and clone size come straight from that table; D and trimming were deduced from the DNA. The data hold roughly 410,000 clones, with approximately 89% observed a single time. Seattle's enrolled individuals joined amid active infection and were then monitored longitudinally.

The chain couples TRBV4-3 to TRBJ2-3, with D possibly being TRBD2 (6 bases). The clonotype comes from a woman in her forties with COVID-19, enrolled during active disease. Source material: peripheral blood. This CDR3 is CASSQDNGGGGDTQYF. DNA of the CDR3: TGCGCCAGCAGCCAAGATAACGGGGGAGGTGGAGATACGCAGTATTTT.